These 31 T cell receptor beta chains were sequenced from one sample in a study of molecular identifiers for immune sequencing clone quantification. TCRdb fed the PCR reads into MiXCR, producing one record per CDR3 protein. This sample yields some 650,000 distinct CDR3 sequences, of which 20% are seen a single time; 0.75% to 0.95% belongs to the top ten. Sequenced: naive CD8+ T cells from blood, with Jurkat cell RNA spiked in. Subset noted: FACS-sorted CD8+CD4-CCR7+CD45RA+ naive T cells. These receptor sequences come from a human donor in good health. Some libraries in this study had Jurkat cell RNA spiked in.

This clonotype was seen ten or more times. A read error may produce the germline difference seen at one junction end. The V and J genes are TRBV7-2 and TRBJ2-1; 11 bases are a match to TRBD2. CDR3 length: 15 residues. Germline values: CDR1 SGHTA, CDR2 FQGNSA. The CDR3 spells CASSLTSGGYNEQFF. CDR3 DNA sequence: TGCGCCAGCAGCCTAACTAGCGGGGGCTACAATGAGCAGTTCTTC.

This clonotype was found many times. The chain employs TRBV29-1 and TRBJ1-1; no firm D call. The ends were cut back, 6 bases at V and 8 bases at J, with 13 bases in the middle. The CDR3 is made up of 11 amino acids. In germline, CDR1 is SQVTM, CDR2 ANQGSEA. The CDR3 coding sequence is TGCAGCGTCCATAAGGCTTTGGAAGCTTTCTTT. It codes for CSVHKALEAFF.

V and J are TRBV5-5 and TRBJ1-1; 7 bases map to TRBD1. V lost 4 bases and J lost 4; bases outside the gene matches: 10. CDR3 length: 15 residues. The germline CDR1 and CDR2 sequences are SGHKS and YYEKEE (reference sequence). The CDR3 reads CASSQDRDRATEAFF. The CDR3 bases are TGTGCCAGCAGCCAGGACCGGGACAGAGCCACTGAAGCTTTCTTT.

This clonotype appeared a single time. The V gene is TRBV6-5, the J gene TRBJ2-5, with D possibly being TRBD1 or TRBD2 (5 bases each). From germline, CDR1 is MNHEY and CDR2 SVGAGI. This CDR3 is built from 13 residues. Trimming took 5 bases from V and 10 from J, leaving 17 bases between them. CDR3 region: CASSLGGVRIQYF. CDR3 bases: TGTGCCAGCAGTCTTGGGGGAGTTCGGATCCAGTACTTC.

The chain's CDR3 is CASSYEEGGDLQETQYF. The CDR3 bases are TGTGCCAGCAGTTACGAGGAAGGGGGGGATCTCCAAGAGACCCAGTACTTC. This chain links TRBV6-5 with TRBJ2-5; perhaps TRBD2 as D (7 bases). Trimming shortened V by 2 bases and J by 1 base, and 17 bases separated the two germline ends. This CDR3 contains 17 residues. The germline V gene encodes CDR1 MNHEY and CDR2 SVGAGI.

In this sample, this clonotype turned up many times. This chain uses TRBV6-2 or TRBV6-3 with TRBJ1-1; a possible D gene is TRBD1 (5 bases). CDR1 is MNHEY, CDR2 SVGEGT, per germline. The CDR3 has 12 amino acids. V was shortened by 6 bases and J by 4 bases, with 9 bases between the two germline ends. The CDR3 nucleotides are TGTGCCAGCAGACAGACAGCCACTGAAGCTTTCTTT. Its protein is CASRQTATEAFF.

This clonotype occurred many times. The chain couples TRBV29-1 to TRBJ2-4; TRBD1 aligns across 10 bases. J gave up 7 bases and V 3 bases, and 0 bases lay outside the gene matches. Germline V lookup: CDR1 SQVTM, CDR2 ANQGSEA. CDR3 length: 12 residues. The CDR3 coding sequence is TGCAGCGTTGAGGACAGGGGGAACATTCAGTACTTC. Translated: CSVEDRGNIQYF. Using reference TRBV29-1 and TRBJ2-4 for the parts outside the CDR3, the full variable domain is SAVISQKPSRDICQRGTSLTIQCQVDSQVTMMFWYRQQPGQSLTLIATANQGSEATYESGFVIDKFPISRPNLTFSTLTVSNMSPEDSSIYLCSVEDRGNIQYFGAGTRLSVL.

This clonotype came up many times. The chain recombines TRBV21-1 with TRBJ1-1. TRBV21-1 is deemed a pseudogene. The CDR3 runs to 12 residues. As DNA, the CDR3 is TGTGCCAGCAGCGAAGGGATGCCTGAAGCTTTCTTT. Translating gives CASSEGMPEAFF.

On this clonotype: This could be a read error, since a much larger clone is one nucleotide away. The chain couples TRBV7-2 to TRBJ2-7, with a possible D match to TRBD2 (6 bases). The CDR3 has 16 residues. Germline CDR1 reads SGHTA; CDR2 reads FQGNSA. The CDR3 sequence is CASGLLGTPSVDEQYF. The CDR3 DNA reads TGTGCCAGCGGCTTACTGGGGACTCCCTCTGTCGACGAGCAGTACTTC.

This clonotype was counted at least ten times. V and J are TRBV28 and TRBJ2-3, with D hard to call. Per the germline V gene, CDR1 is MDHEN and CDR2 is SYDVKM. The CDR3 extends over 16 amino acids. Trimming took off 2 bases at V and 2 bases at J, with 14 bases between the two ends. The CDR3 coding sequence is TGTGCCAGCAGTTTAGTACAGCTTACAGACACAGATACGCAGTATTTT. This sequence encodes CASSLVQLTDTDTQYF.

A word on this clonotype: A read error may be the cause here, since a much bigger clone is one base away. The chain has TRBV7-9 and TRBJ2-7, with TRBD1 identical over 12 bases. The CDR3 consists of 15 residues. Germline CDR1 and CDR2: SEHNR and FQNEAQ (reference sequence). DNA of the CDR3: TGTGTCAGCAGCTCGCCGGGACAGGGGGCATACGAGCAGTACTTC. It codes for CVSSSPGQGAYEQYF.

The chain joins TRBV5-1 to TRBJ2-2; 8 nucleotides match TRBD2. J lost 3 bases, V lost 3 bases, and 13 bases had no gene match. This CDR3 contains 18 residues. Germline CDR1 and CDR2: SGHRS and YFSETQ. The CDR3 DNA follows: TGCGCCAGCAGCTGGGACGATAGCGGGAACGCGGACACCGGGGAGCTGTTTTTT. Its translation: CASSWDDSGNADTGELFF.

This clonotype was observed at least ten times. This chain links TRBV6-2 or TRBV6-3 with TRBJ2-4; TRBD1 agrees at 10 bases. The CDR3 is made up of 18 amino acids. Germline CDR1 reads MNHEY; CDR2 reads SVGEGT. After removal of 5 bases from V and 0 bases from J, the junction contained 10 bases not matched to a gene. DNA of the CDR3: TGTGCCAGCAGTCGAGGGACAGGGGAAACTCTAGCCAAAAACATTCAGTACTTC. This gives the protein CASSRGTGETLAKNIQYF.

This clonotype has only a few counts. The chain combines TRBV5-1 with TRBJ1-1, with TRBD1 matching over 8 bases. The CDR3 totals 14 residues. The V segment lost 5 bases and the J segment 4 bases; nucleotides outside the gene matches: 7. CDR1 is SGHRS, CDR2 YFSETQ, per germline. The CDR3 bases are TGCGCCAGCAGGGAAGGACAGGGACTCACTGAAGCTTTCTTT. Its translation: CASREGQGLTEAFF.

This clonotype was counted ten times or more. One junction end does not reproduce the germline sequence, and a read error may be involved. V and J are TRBV12-3 or TRBV12-4 and TRBJ2-3; D remains ambiguous. The CDR3 loop spans 14 amino acids. This chain's CDR3 is CASSFLADTDTQYF. The CDR3 nucleotides read TGCGCCAGCAGCTTTCTCGCGGACACAGATACGCAGTATTTT.

The table lists this clonotype with a few counts. A single base separates this from a much larger clone, so it may be a read error. The J gene is TRBJ2-3, the V gene TRBV7-9, with no clear D. V lost 0 bases, J lost 8 bases, and 12 bases lay in between. The CDR3 sequence is 14 residues long. CDR1 SEHNR and CDR2 FQNEAQ come from the germline V gene (reference sequence). The CDR3 region is CASSLAGSSGTQYF. The CDR3 nucleotides are TGTGCCAGCAGCTTAGCGGGAAGCTCAGGTACGCAGTATTTT. The full variable domain, completed using reference TRBV7-9 and TRBJ2-3, is DTGVSQNPRHKITKRGQNVTFRCDPISEHNRLYWYRQTLGQGPEFLTYFQNEAQLEKSRLLSDRFSAERPKGSFSTLEIQRTEQGDSAMYLCASSLAGSSGTQYFGPGTRLTVL.

This clonotype showed up many times. The chain links TRBV6-6 to TRBJ1-5, with TRBD1 identical over 8 bases. From germline, CDR1 is MNHNY and CDR2 SVGAGI (reference sequence). The J segment lost 0 bases and the V segment lost 7 bases, leaving 11 bases of the junction unmatched. The CDR3 loop spans 17 amino acids. The CDR3 nucleotides are TGTGCCAGCACCTCGGACAGGGACGCTTATAGCAATCAGCCCCAGCATTTT. Translated, it gives CASTSDRDAYSNQPQHF.

This clonotype was picked up a small number of times. The chain couples TRBV12-3 or TRBV12-4 to TRBJ2-1; 11 nucleotides agree with TRBD2. This CDR3 region has 18 residues. The junction had 9 bases not matched to a gene; V was cut back by 5 bases and J by 0 bases. The CDR3 is CASSPTSGSPSSYNEQFF. CDR3 sequence (DNA): TGTGCCAGCAGTCCTACTAGCGGGAGTCCCAGCTCCTACAATGAGCAGTTCTTC.

As DNA, the CDR3 is TGTGCCAGCAGTTTAGCACTCGGAGCAACTAATGAAAAACTGTTTTTT. It codes for CASSLALGATNEKLFF. The V call is TRBV27, the J call TRBJ1-4; no clear D gene. The germline CDR1 and CDR2 sequences are MNHEY and SMNVEV (reference sequence). The CDR3 sequence is 16 residues long. V was cut by 2 bases and J by 0 bases, with 10 bases left in between.

As to this clonotype: A read error may produce the germline difference seen at one junction end. The chain uses TRBV11-2 and TRBJ2-4; TRBD1 agrees at 7 bases. Germline values: CDR1 SGHAT, CDR2 FQNNGV. The CDR3 covers 15 residues. CDR3 sequence reads: CVSSLFDRKTGIQCF. The CDR3 nucleotides read TGTGTCAGCAGCTTATTTGATCGTAAGACAGGGATTCAGTGCTTC.

This clonotype was recorded at least ten times. CDR3: CASLPPSNQPQHF. The DNA of the CDR3 is TGTGCCAGCCTGCCGCCTAGCAATCAGCCCCAGCATTTT. This chain connects TRBV2 to TRBJ1-5; no reliable D call. Trimming removed 8 bases from V and 0 bases from J, with 8 bases in between. Germline CDR1 is SNHLY and CDR2 is FYNNEI. The CDR3 totals 13 residues.

Concerning this clonotype: A much larger clone lies a single base off, so this may be a read error. The CDR3 coding sequence is TGCAGTACAAAACACCCGGGACAGGGGGTTACCTATGGCTACACCTTC. It encodes CSTKHPGQGVTYGYTF. The chain couples TRBV20-1 to TRBJ1-2; 11 nucleotides line up with TRBD1. This CDR3 contains 16 residues. Trimming took 8 bases from V and 4 from J; bases not matched to a gene: 15. CDR1 is DFQATT and CDR2 is SNEGSKA in the germline V gene (reference sequence).

This clonotype was recorded a few times. The CDR3 is CAWRREGSGNSPLHF. DNA of the CDR3: TGTGCCTGGAGGAGGGAGGGGTCGGGGAATTCACCCCTCCACTTT. The V call is TRBV30, the J call TRBJ1-6; D perhaps matches TRBD1 (5 bases). Germline CDR1 and CDR2: GTSNPN and SVGIG (reference sequence). The V and J ends lost 3 bases and 7 bases respectively, with 16 bases between them. The CDR3 runs to 15 residues.

This clonotype was seen repeatedly, ten times or more. This chain uses TRBV4-3 with TRBJ2-2, with 13 bases lining up with TRBD2. CDR1 and CDR2 (germline): LGHNA, YSLEER. The J segment lost 7 bases and the V segment lost 4 bases, leaving 6 bases of the junction unmatched. The CDR3 runs to 16 residues. For the CDR3, the DNA is TGCGCCAGCAGCCCAGGGACTAGCGGGAATGGCGGGGAGCTGTTTTTT. This encodes CASSPGTSGNGGELFF.

The sample holds many counts of this clonotype. The V and J genes are TRBV6-5 and TRBJ2-7; 9 bases map to TRBD2. The V and J ends lost 5 bases and 7 bases, in that order; junction bases with no gene match: 12. The germline V gene has CDR1 MNHEY and CDR2 SVGAGI. CDR3 size: 15 residues. CDR3 coding DNA: TGTGCCAGCAGTCTCAGTCCGGGACTAGCTTGGGAGCAGTACTTC. Translating it yields CASSLSPGLAWEQYF.

A remark on this clonotype: Since a much larger clone is just one base distant, this may be a read error. In nucleotides, the CDR3 is TGTGCCACTCATCAAACCGGTCGGGACAACTCCTACGAGCAGTACTTC. Translating it yields CATHQTGRDNSYEQYF. This chain joins TRBV10-3 and TRBJ2-7; D possibly corresponds to TRBD1 (6 bases). The CDR3 has 16 amino acids. Germline-derived CDR1 and CDR2 are ENHRY and SYGVKD. The germline V and J ends were trimmed by 10 bases and 0 bases, with 22 bases remaining between them.

The chain employs TRBV5-4 and TRBJ2-3; a possible D gene is TRBD2 (6 bases). The CDR3 loop spans 15 amino acids. Between the trimmed V and J ends, which lost 6 bases and 4 bases, there was a span of 18 bases. Germline loops: CDR1 SGHNT, CDR2 YYREEE (reference sequence). In DNA form, the CDR3 reads TGTGCCAGCACCAACCCCGGGAGAGGAGCAGATACGCAGTATTTT. This gives the protein CASTNPGRGADTQYF.

This clonotype was seen at least ten times. CDR3 region: CATGVGSNQPQHF. DNA of the CDR3: TGTGCCACCGGGGTCGGAAGCAATCAGCCCCAGCATTTT. The chain carries TRBV24-1 and TRBJ1-5, with D unclear. The V gene's germline CDR1 is KGHDR and CDR2 SFDVKD. The CDR3 is made up of 13 amino acids. V lost 9 bases and J 1 base, leaving 9 bases between the germline ends.

This clonotype was seen repeatedly, ten times or more. The chain carries TRBV29-1 and TRBJ2-5, with a possible D match to TRBD2 (6 bases). CDR1 is SQVTM, CDR2 ANQGSEA, per germline. The CDR3 runs to 13 residues. Trimming left V 6 bases short and J 5 bases short, with 16 bases between. This CDR3 reads CSVPRDFSETQYF. The CDR3 DNA is TGCAGCGTCCCTCGGGACTTCTCGGAGACCCAGTACTTC.

Points on this clonotype: Since a much larger clone is just one base distant, this may be a read error. V is TRBV12-3 or TRBV12-4 and J is TRBJ2-2; D is unresolved. The CDR3 consists of 12 residues. CDR3 sequence reads: CAGRSFAGELFF. CDR3 bases: TGTGCCGGCAGGTCCTTCGCCGGGGAGCTGTTTTTT.

The chain has TRBV19 and TRBJ2-7; the match to TRBD2 covers 7 bases. The trim removed 4 bases at V and 5 bases at J, leaving 8 bases unmatched. Germline V gives CDR1 LNHDA, CDR2 SQIVND (reference sequence). The CDR3 is made up of 14 amino acids. The CDR3 is CASSTSGGANEQYF. The CDR3 bases are TGTGCCAGTAGTACTAGCGGAGGGGCTAACGAGCAGTACTTC.